This T cell receptor beta chain was sequenced for a study of T cells after yellow fever vaccination. As for the study in general: Fractions with few cells were prepared using SMART-Seq v4 Ultra Low Input. The study's findings and limits: Though it reached lower strength, the secondary response hit its peak faster, day 5 versus 15.

This CDR3 has 13 amino acids. Per germline, CDR1 DFQATT and CDR2 SNEGSKA (reference sequence). V dropped 6 bases and J dropped 0 bases, with 10 bases sitting between them. This clonotype was picked up a small number of times. Its antigen is currently unknown. TCRdb re-analysed the 5' RACE reads in MiXCR, keeping a single row per CDR3 protein. Of 300,000 or so distinct CDR3 sequences listed, about 6.6% are singletons. The TCR sequence derives from a young man who received the YFV17D yellow fever vaccine. The sample in question was PBMCs, obtained 45 days after the first yellow fever vaccination. This chain links TRBV20-1 with TRBJ2-3; D gene uncertain. The DNA for the CDR3 is TGCAGTGCCCCGCCGGTTAGCACAGATACGCAGTATTTT. It specifies CSAPPVSTDTQYF.